These 3 T cell receptor beta chains came from one sample sequenced in a study of type 1 regulatory T cells. Using its own MiXCR run on the reads, TCRdb lists one record per CDR3 protein. The sample lists approximately 45,000 distinct CDR3 sequences, 10% to 15% seen once, with around 8% in the top ten. These receptors' antigens are unknown. The sample comprised cultured non-Tr1 T cells, either the whole culture or a sorted T cell fraction (not recorded which). Receptors originate from a human donor in good health.

On this clonotype: This likely traces to a read error, being one base from a far larger clone. This chain connects TRBV12-3 or TRBV12-4 to TRBJ2-7; TRBD1 matches 9 bases. The CDR3 totals 13 residues. V trimming: 10 bases; J trimming: 7 bases; junction bases outside the gene matches: 11. CDR3 region: CATRDREYNEQYF. For the CDR3, the DNA is TGTGCCACCCGGGACAGGGAGTACAATGAGCAGTACTTC.

This clonotype occurred many times. This chain connects TRBV12-3 or TRBV12-4 to TRBJ1-1; TRBD1 might be the D (5 bases). Between the trimmed V and J ends, which lost 3 bases and 4 bases, there was a span of 9 bases. This CDR3 comprises 13 residues. The CDR3 protein is CASSLGGGTEAFF. The CDR3 DNA is TGTGCCAGCAGTTTGGGGGGGGGCACTGAAGCTTTCTTT.

The CDR3 DNA is TGCAGTGCTAGAGGGGGTGACAGGGGAGCCAAAAACATTCAGTACTTC. It translates to CSARGGDRGAKNIQYF. V is TRBV20-1 and J is TRBJ2-4, with TRBD1 identical over 8 bases. Germline CDR1 and CDR2: DFQATT and SNEGSKA (reference sequence). The CDR3 totals 16 residues. V lost 1 base to trimming and J lost 0 bases; unmatched junction nucleotides: 5.